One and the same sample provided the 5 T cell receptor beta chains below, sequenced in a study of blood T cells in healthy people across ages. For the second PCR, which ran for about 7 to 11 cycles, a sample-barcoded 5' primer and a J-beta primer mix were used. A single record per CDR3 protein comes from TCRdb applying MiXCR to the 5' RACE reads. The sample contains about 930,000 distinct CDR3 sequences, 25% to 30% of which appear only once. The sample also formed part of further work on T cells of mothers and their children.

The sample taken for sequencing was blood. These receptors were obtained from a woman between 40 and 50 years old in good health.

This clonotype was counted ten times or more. The CDR3 spells CASSYSSLDGARGYTF. The CDR3 bases are TGTGCCAGCAGTTACTCCTCTCTAGACGGTGCGAGGGGCTACACCTTC. The rearrangement uses TRBV6-5 and TRBJ1-2; no firm D call. Deletions cut 0 bases from V and 8 bases from J, with 19 bases between. Germline V gene data show CDR1 as MNHEY and CDR2 as SVGAGI. This CDR3 is built from 16 residues.

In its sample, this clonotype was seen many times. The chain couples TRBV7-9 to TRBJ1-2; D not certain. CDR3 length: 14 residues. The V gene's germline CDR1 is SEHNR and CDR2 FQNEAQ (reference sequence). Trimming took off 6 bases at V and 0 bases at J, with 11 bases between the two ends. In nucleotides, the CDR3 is TGTGCCAGCAGTGCTTCGTCAACTAACTATGGCTACACCTTC. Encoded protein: CASSASSTNYGYTF.

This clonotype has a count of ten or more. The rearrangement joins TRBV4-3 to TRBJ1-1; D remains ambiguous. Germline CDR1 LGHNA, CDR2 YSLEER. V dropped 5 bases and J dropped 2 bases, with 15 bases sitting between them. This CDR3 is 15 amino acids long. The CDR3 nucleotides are TGCGCCAGCAGCTCTCATTTGTCCGGAAACACTGAAGCTTTCTTT. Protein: CASSSHLSGNTEAFF.

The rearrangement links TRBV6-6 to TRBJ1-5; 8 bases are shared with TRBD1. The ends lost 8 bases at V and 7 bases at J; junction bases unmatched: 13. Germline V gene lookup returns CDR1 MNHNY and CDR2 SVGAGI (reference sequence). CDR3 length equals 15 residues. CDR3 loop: CASDKGQGEGQPQHF. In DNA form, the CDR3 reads TGTGCCAGCGACAAAGGACAGGGCGAGGGCCAGCCCCAGCATTTT.

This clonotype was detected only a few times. CDR3 sequence reads: CASSSTDTYGYTF. The CDR3 nucleotides read TGTGCCAGCAGTTCTACGGATACCTATGGCTACACCTTC. This chain uses TRBV27 with TRBJ1-2; D gene uncertain. CDR1 and CDR2 from the germline V gene are MNHEY and SMNVEV (reference sequence). Trimming pared 4 bases from V and 4 bases from J, leaving 10 bases between. The CDR3 is 13 residues long.